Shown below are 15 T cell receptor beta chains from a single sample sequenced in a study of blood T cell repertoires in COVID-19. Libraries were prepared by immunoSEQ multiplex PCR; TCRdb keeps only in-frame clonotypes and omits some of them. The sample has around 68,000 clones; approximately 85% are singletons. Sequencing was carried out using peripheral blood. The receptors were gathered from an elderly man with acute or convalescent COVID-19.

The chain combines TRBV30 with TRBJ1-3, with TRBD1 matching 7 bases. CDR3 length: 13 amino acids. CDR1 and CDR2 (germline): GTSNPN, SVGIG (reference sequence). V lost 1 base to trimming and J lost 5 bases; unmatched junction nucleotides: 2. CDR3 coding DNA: TGTGCCTGGAGTGGGGACAGAAGAAACACCATATATTTT. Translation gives CAWSGDRRNTIYF.

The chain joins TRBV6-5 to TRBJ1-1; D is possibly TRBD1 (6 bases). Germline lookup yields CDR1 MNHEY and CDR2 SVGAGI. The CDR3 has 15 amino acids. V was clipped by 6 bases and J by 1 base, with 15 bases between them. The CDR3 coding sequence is TGTGCCAGCAGAAGAGAGGGGGTGGGGAACACTGAAGCTTTCTTT. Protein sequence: CASRREGVGNTEAFF.

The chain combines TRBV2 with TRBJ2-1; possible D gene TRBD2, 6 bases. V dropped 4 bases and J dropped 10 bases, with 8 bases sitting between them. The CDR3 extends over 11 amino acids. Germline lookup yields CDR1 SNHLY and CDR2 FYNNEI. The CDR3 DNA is TGTGCCAGCAGTGCTAGCGTGGAGCAGTTCTTC. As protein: CASSASVEQFF.

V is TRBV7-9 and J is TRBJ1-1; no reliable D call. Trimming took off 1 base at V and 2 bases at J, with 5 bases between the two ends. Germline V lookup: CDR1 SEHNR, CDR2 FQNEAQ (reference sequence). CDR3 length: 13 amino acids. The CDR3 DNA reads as TGTGCCAGCAGCTTAGATACTAACACTGAAGCTTTCTTT. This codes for CASSLDTNTEAFF.

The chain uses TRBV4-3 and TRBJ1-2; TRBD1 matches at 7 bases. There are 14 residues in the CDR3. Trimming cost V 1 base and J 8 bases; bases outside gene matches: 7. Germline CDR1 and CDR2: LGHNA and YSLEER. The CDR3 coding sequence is TGCGCCAGCAGCCAAGTCTTAGGGGGCAGGGGCTACACCTTC. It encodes CASSQVLGGRGYTF.

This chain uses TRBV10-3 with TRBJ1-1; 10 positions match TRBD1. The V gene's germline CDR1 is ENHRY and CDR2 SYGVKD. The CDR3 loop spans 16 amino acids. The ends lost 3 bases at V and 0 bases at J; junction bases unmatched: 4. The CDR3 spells CAISDDRGQVNTEAFF. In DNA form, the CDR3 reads TGTGCCATCAGTGACGACAGGGGGCAGGTGAACACTGAAGCTTTCTTT.

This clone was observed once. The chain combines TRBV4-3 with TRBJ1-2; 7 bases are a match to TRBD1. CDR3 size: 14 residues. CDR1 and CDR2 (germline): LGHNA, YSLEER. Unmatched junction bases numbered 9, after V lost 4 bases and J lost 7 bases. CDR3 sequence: CASSPGEGAIGYTF. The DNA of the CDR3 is TGCGCCAGCAGCCCGGGAGAGGGGGCTATTGGCTACACCTTC.

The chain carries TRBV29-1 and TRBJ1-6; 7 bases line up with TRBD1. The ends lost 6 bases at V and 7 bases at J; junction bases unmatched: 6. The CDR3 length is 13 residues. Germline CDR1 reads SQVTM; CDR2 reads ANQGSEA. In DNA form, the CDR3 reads TGCAGCGTCTCGACAGGGTACAATTCACCCCTCCACTTT. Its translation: CSVSTGYNSPLHF.

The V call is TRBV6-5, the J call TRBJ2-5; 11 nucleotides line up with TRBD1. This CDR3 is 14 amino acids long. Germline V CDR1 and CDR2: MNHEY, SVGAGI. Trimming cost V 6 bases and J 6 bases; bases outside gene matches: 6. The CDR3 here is CASRQGQGAKTQYF. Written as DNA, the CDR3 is TGTGCCAGCAGGCAAGGACAGGGGGCGAAGACCCAGTACTTC.

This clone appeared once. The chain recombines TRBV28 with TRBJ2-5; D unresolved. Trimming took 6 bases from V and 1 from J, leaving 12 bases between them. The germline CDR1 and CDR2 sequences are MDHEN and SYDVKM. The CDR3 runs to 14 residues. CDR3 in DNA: TGTGCCAGCAGATTTACAGATTTCCAAGAGACCCAGTACTTC. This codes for CASRFTDFQETQYF.

The CDR3 protein is CASSYLAGIGNEQFF. The CDR3 DNA is TGTGCCAGCAGCTACCTAGCGGGAATCGGCAATGAGCAGTTCTTC. This rearrangement joins TRBV5-6 to TRBJ2-1; 9 bases are a match to TRBD2. With 3 bases clipped from V and 6 bases from J, the junction kept 7 bases outside the gene matches. CDR3 length: 15 amino acids. Germline V gene sequence: CDR1 SGHDT, CDR2 YYEEEE.

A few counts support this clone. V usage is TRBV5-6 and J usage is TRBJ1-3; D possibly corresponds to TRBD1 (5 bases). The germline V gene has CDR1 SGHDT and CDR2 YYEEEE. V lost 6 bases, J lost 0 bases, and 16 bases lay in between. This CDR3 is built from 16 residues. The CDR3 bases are TGTGCCAGCACCGGGAGGGGTTCTATCTCTGGAAACACCATATATTTT. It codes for CASTGRGSISGNTIYF.

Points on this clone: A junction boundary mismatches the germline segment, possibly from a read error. CDR3 residues: CASSLERGSYGYTF. For the CDR3, the DNA is TGTGCCAGTAGTTTAGAGAGGGGGTCCTATGGCTACACCTTC. The V call is TRBV28, the J call TRBJ1-2, with a weak D call TRBD1 (6 bases). Germline-derived CDR1 and CDR2 are MDHEN and SYDVKM. This CDR3 is 14 amino acids long.

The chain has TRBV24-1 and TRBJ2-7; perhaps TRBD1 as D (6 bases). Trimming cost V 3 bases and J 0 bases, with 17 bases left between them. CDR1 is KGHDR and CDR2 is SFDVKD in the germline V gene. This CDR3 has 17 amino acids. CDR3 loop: CATSDLLVTGCSYEQYF. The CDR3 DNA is TGTGCCACCAGTGATCTTCTCGTGACAGGTTGCTCCTACGAGCAGTACTTC.

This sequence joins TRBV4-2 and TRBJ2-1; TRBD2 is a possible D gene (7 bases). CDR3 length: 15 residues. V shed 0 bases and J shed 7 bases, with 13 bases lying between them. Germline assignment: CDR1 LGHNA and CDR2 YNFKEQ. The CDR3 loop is CASSQDRRGGNEQFF. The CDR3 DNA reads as TGTGCCAGCAGCCAAGATCGCAGGGGAGGGAATGAGCAGTTCTTC.